This TCR beta chain was sequenced in a study of blood T cell repertoires in COVID-19. For the study at large: T cells, B-cell-depleted T cells, or PBMCs provided the cDNA or gDNA that served as material.

The germline CDR1 and CDR2 sequences are SNHLY and FYNNEI. The CDR3 runs to 17 residues. V gave up 8 bases and J gave up 0 bases; unmatched junction bases: 7. Symptom resolution, clearance, or two negative PCRs marked donors in Cohort 3 as recovered. Repertoires were generated with immunoSEQ multiplex PCR, while TCRdb's copy carries only in-frame clones and drops some. There are 150,000 to 200,000 clones in the sample; roughly 80% occur only once, and roughly a sixth lies in the top ten. What was sequenced was PBMCs or T cells enriched from blood (not recorded which). This receptor was obtained from a woman in her 50s who had recovered from COVID-19. This chain joins TRBV2 and TRBJ2-4; TRBD2 matches at 13 bases. DNA for the CDR3: TGTGCCAGCCTTGGACTAGCGGGAGCGAAAGCCAAAAACATTCAGTACTTC. Its translation: CASLGLAGAKAKNIQYF.